The 19 T cell receptor beta chains below come from one sample, sequenced in a study of cytomegalovirus exposure and HLA in healthy donors (dated by TCRdb to 2016 to 2017). Libraries were constructed by the immunoSEQ multiplex PCR assay. The multiplex PCR relied on a mix of 60 forward primers for TCR Vbeta segments and 13 reverse primers for TCR Jbeta segments. The table was pulled from immuneACCESS by TCRdb, which kept in-frame rearrangements only. Such tables lose some clones; where checked, under half of the loss comes from unresolved V genes, and the rest has no known cause. The sample table holds around 190,000 clones, of which roughly 79% were seen once. The top ten hold 1.9% of the sample. Sequenced input: PBMCs. All receptors derive from a man younger than 40 in good health and CMV-seronegative.

This clone appeared a single time. The rearrangement links TRBV7-2 to TRBJ2-7, with D tentatively TRBD2 (6 bases). Germline V gives CDR1 SGHTA, CDR2 FQGNSA. The V and J ends lost 0 bases and 0 bases respectively, with 6 bases between them. The CDR3 covers 14 residues. The CDR3 bases are TGTGCCAGCAGCTTAGCCGGGAGCTCCTACGAGCAGTACTTC. This encodes CASSLAGSSYEQYF. The variable domain in full, completed from reference TRBV7-2 and TRBJ2-7, reads GAGVSQSPSNKVTEKGKDVELRCDPISGHTALYWYRQSLGQGLEFLIYFQGNSAPDKSGLPSDRFSAERTGGSVSTLTIQRTQQEDSAVYLCASSLAGSSYEQYFGPGTRLTVT.

The CDR3: CASSPPGLAQETQYF. In DNA form, the CDR3 reads TGTGCCAGCAGCCCACCCGGACTAGCCCAAGAGACCCAGTACTTC. The chain employs TRBV6-5 and TRBJ2-5; 8 bases fit TRBD2. J gave up 1 base and V 6 bases, and 7 bases lay outside the gene matches. Germline CDR1 and CDR2: MNHEY and SVGAGI. The CDR3 has 15 residues.

This clone was seen only a few times. The rearrangement joins TRBV18 to TRBJ2-5; D gene uncertain. The V and J ends lost 3 bases and 5 bases respectively, with 10 bases between them. The CDR3 is 13 residues long. CDR1 is KGHSH and CDR2 is LQKENI in the germline V gene. CDR3 bases: TGTGCCAGCTCACCTCTAGACTGGGAGACCCAGTACTTC. As protein: CASSPLDWETQYF.

The V call is TRBV15, the J call TRBJ1-5, with D perhaps TRBD1 (6 bases). V was cut by 3 bases and J by 5 bases, with 14 bases left in between. The CDR3 contains 15 residues. The germline CDR1 and CDR2 sequences are LNHNV and YYDKDF (reference sequence). CDR3 amino acids: CATSSGQSTYQPQHF. CDR3 nucleotide sequence: TGTGCCACCAGCAGTGGACAGTCAACCTATCAGCCCCAGCATTTT.

The chain recombines TRBV5-4 with TRBJ2-7; possibly TRBD1 for D (5 bases). Germline CDR1 reads SGHNT; CDR2 reads YYREEE (reference sequence). With 4 bases removed from V and 2 bases from J, the gap between germline ends came to 10 bases. The CDR3 sequence is 13 residues long. CDR3 amino acids: CASSTDRTYEQYF. The CDR3 nucleotides read TGTGCCAGCAGCACCGACAGAACCTACGAGCAGTACTTC.

V is TRBV28 and J is TRBJ2-5, with 13 bases that match TRBD2. Germline loops: CDR1 MDHEN, CDR2 SYDVKM. With V trimmed by 10 bases and J by 5 bases, 7 bases remained unmatched. The CDR3 runs to 14 residues. The CDR3 nucleotides are TGTGCCACCCGGACTAGCGGGAGTGATGAGACCCAGTACTTC. This sequence encodes CATRTSGSDETQYF.

This sequence joins TRBV10-3 and TRBJ1-5, with D unresolved. Per germline, CDR1 ENHRY and CDR2 SYGVKD. The CDR3 length is 13 residues. With 5 bases removed from V and 0 bases from J, the gap between germline ends came to 5 bases. The CDR3 here is CAISQNSNQPQHF. For the CDR3, the DNA is TGTGCCATCAGTCAGAATAGCAATCAGCCCCAGCATTTT.

The chain couples TRBV2 to TRBJ1-3, with no clear D. The CDR3 contains 15 residues. The V end lost 5 bases, the J end lost 1 base, and 12 bases lay between the germline ends. Germline-derived CDR1 and CDR2 are SNHLY and FYNNEI. CDR3 protein: CASSKGEVSGNTIYF. Here the CDR3 DNA reads TGTGCCAGCAGTAAGGGAGAAGTATCTGGAAACACCATATATTTT.

The chain links TRBV9 to TRBJ1-5; D remains ambiguous. V was clipped by 0 bases and J by 7 bases, with 17 bases between them. Looked up from germline, CDR1 is SGDLS and CDR2 is YYNGEE. This CDR3 has 16 amino acids. CDR3 amino acids: CASSVAADGAGQPQHF. CDR3 in DNA: TGTGCCAGCAGCGTAGCCGCCGATGGAGCTGGGCAGCCCCAGCATTTT.

This chain connects TRBV29-1 to TRBJ2-2, with D unclear. CDR3 size: 13 residues. Germline values: CDR1 SQVTM, CDR2 ANQGSEA. The germline V and J ends were trimmed by 7 bases and 3 bases, with 12 bases remaining between them. The CDR3 DNA reads TGCAGCGCTTTCCACGCGGACACCGGGGAGCTGTTTTTT. It encodes CSAFHADTGELFF.

V and J are TRBV30 and TRBJ2-7; weak D call: TRBD1 (6 bases). V lost 3 bases to trimming and J lost 2 bases, with 8 bases between them. Germline CDR1 GTSNPN, CDR2 SVGIG (reference sequence). The CDR3 consists of 12 residues. The CDR3 is CAWRGAAYEQYF. The DNA of the CDR3 is TGTGCCTGGAGGGGGGCCGCCTACGAGCAGTACTTC. The full variable domain, in which reference TRBV30 and TRBJ2-7 provide the parts outside the CDR3, is SQTIHQWPATLVQPVGSPLSLECTVEGTSNPNLYWYRQAAGRGLQLLFYSVGIGQISSEVPQNLSASRPQDRQFILSSKKLLLSDSGFYLCAWRGAAYEQYFGPGTRLTVT.

The chain uses TRBV10-1 and TRBJ2-1; D remains ambiguous. The CDR3 loop spans 11 amino acids. CDR1 is WNHNN and CDR2 is SYGVQD in the germline V gene (reference sequence). Trimming shortened V by 4 bases and J by 5 bases, and 3 bases separated the two germline ends. DNA for the CDR3: TGCGCCAGCAGTGCGGACAATGAGCAGTTCTTC. This sequence encodes CASSADNEQFF.

This chain joins TRBV11-2 and TRBJ2-7; TRBD1 matches 10 bases. The CDR3 is 15 amino acids. Germline-derived CDR1 and CDR2 are SGHAT and FQNNGV. The junction had 8 bases not matched to a gene; V was cut back by 5 bases and J by 4 bases. This CDR3 reads CASSIGTGVLYEQYF. DNA of the CDR3: TGTGCCAGCAGCATCGGGACAGGGGTCCTTTACGAGCAGTACTTC. The variable domain in full, with the rest retrieved from reference TRBV11-2 and TRBJ2-7, is EAGVAQSPRYKIIEKRQSVAFWCNPISGHATLYWYQQILGQGPKLLIQFQNNGVVDDSQLPKDRFSAERLKGVDSTLKIQPAKLEDSAVYLCASSIGTGVLYEQYFGPGTRLTVT.

This clone appeared a few times. The chain joins TRBV4-1 to TRBJ1-2; no clear D. Trimming removed 6 bases from V and 1 base from J, with 12 bases in between. This CDR3 region has 14 residues. Germline values: CDR1 MGHRA, CDR2 YSYEKL. The CDR3 nucleotides are TGCGCCAGCAGTCCTGGTAGTCTTAACTATGGCTACACCTTC. Translating it yields CASSPGSLNYGYTF.

This sequence joins TRBV6-4 and TRBJ2-1; the D is unclear. Trimming stripped 0 bases from V and 6 bases from J, with 6 bases between. Germline V gives CDR1 MRHNA, CDR2 SNTAGT. CDR3 length: 13 residues. In nucleotides, the CDR3 is TGTGCCAGCAGTGACTCGAACAGCAATGAGCAGTTCTTC. As protein: CASSDSNSNEQFF.

As concerns this clone: An end of the junction does not agree with germline; a read error may underlie this. The V call is TRBV5-4, the J call TRBJ1-6; possibly TRBD1 for D (6 bases). The CDR3 length is 13 residues. CDR1 and CDR2 (germline): SGHNT, YYREEE (reference sequence). CDR3 bases: TGTGCCAGCAGCTTCACGGACAGCCGTACACTGGACTTT. Amino acid sequence: CASSFTDSRTLDF.

The rearrangement links TRBV10-3 to TRBJ2-7; TRBD2 aligns across 8 bases. The V and J ends lost 7 bases and 2 bases, in that order; junction bases with no gene match: 7. This CDR3 is built from 14 residues. Per the germline V gene, CDR1 is ENHRY and CDR2 is SYGVKD. In DNA, the CDR3 is TGTGCCATCAACTCCGGGGGACTAGCCTACGAGCAGTACTTC. It yields the protein CAINSGGLAYEQYF.

The chain links TRBV27 to TRBJ1-5; perhaps TRBD1 as D (6 bases). This CDR3 has 15 amino acids. Trimming cost V 1 base and J 6 bases, with 13 bases left between them. The V gene's germline CDR1 is MNHEY and CDR2 SMNVEV (reference sequence). CDR3 DNA sequence: TGTGCCAGCAGTTTATTGCCGGGGGGCGGTCAGCCCCAGCATTTT. Residues: CASSLLPGGGQPQHF.

V is TRBV7-2 and J is TRBJ2-7; 7 bases map to TRBD2. Germline values: CDR1 SGHTA, CDR2 FQGNSA. V lost 5 bases and J lost 2; bases outside the gene matches: 6. This CDR3 contains 14 residues. CDR3 sequence reads: CASSISSGTYEQYF. CDR3 coding DNA: TGTGCCAGCAGCATCTCTAGCGGAACCTACGAGCAGTACTTC.